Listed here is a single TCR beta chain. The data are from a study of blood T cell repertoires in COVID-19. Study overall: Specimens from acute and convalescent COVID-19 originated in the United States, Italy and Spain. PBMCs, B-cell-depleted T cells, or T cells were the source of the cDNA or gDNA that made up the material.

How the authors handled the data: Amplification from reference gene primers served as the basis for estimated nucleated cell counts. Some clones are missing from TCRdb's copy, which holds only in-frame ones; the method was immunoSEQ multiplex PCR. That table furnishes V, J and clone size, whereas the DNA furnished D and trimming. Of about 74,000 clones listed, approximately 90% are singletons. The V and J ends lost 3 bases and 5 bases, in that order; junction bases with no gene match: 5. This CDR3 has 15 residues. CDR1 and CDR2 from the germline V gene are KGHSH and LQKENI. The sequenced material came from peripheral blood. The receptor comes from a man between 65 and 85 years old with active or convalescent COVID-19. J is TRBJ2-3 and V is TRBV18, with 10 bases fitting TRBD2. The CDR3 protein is CASSPLAGGGDTQYF. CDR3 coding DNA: TGTGCCAGCTCACCGTTAGCGGGGGGAGGAGATACGCAGTATTTT.